Below, one TCR beta chain is given with its context. This receptor's antigen is unknown. No qualities accompany the bases; no much larger clone lies one base away. These data come from a study of blood T cell repertoires in COVID-19 (dated by TCRdb to 2019 to 2021). Regarding the research as a whole: Samples covering the acute and convalescent phases of COVID-19 were provided by collaborators in the United States, Italy and Spain. The material from the prospective study consisted of cDNA or gDNA derived from T cells, B-cell-depleted T cells, or PBMCs. The repertoires were made available in a free public database intended to serve as a resource for research on the immune response to SARS-CoV-2. The samples were drawn from two sources: the first 160 participants of the ongoing ImmuneRACE study, and 950 to 1,500 subjects contributed by 6 global collaborators. Deeply sampled blood TCRbeta repertoires from subjects exposed to, actively infected with, or recovered from COVID-19 were included in the dataset. Where HLA class I and class II types were available, the types were taken from metadata supplied by the sample provider, not from assay-based typing. The sample metadata nearly always contained a de-identified subject ID, COVID-19 status, age in years and sex.

TCRbeta CDR3 regions were amplified from genomic DNA by means of the immunoSEQ Assay, a bias-controlled multiplex PCR. The study's processing was this. Nucleated cell counts per sample were estimated from amplification of reference gene primers within the assay. To quantify the absolute abundance of each unique TCRbeta CDR3 rearrangement, sequence reads were collapsed and filtered. For each sample, productive Simpson clonality was calculated by taking the square root of Simpson's diversity index across productive rearrangements. TCRdb stores this immuneACCESS table with in-frame sequences only. Part of the clones is absent; in the studies checked, under half of the shortfall reflects unresolved V genes, and no reason is known for the rest. V and J calls and clone size are copied from that table; D and trimming were computed from the DNA. The sample table holds 300,000 to 400,000 clones, of which approximately 83% were seen once. The ten largest clones take up roughly 4.2% of the sample.

The CDR3, cysteine through phenylalanine, is 15 amino acids long. This entry keeps only the CDR3 DNA: 45 bases, framed from base 1. V is reduced by 0 bases and J by 0 bases, leaving a spacing of 9 bases between them. CDR1 and CDR2, looked up from the germline V gene, are SGHDT and YYEEEE. Enrolling through a virtual design, the prospective study's participants ranged in age from roughly 18 to 95 years and lived across roughly 23 United States geographic areas. To assign participants to cohorts, the prospective study relied on clinical history that participants themselves reported in a screening survey and a study questionnaire. Each participant in the prospective study had whole blood, serum and a nasopharyngeal or oropharyngeal swab collected by mobile phlebotomists. Over a roughly two-month period, participants in the prospective study had the option of providing additional blood draws and questionnaires. Before DNA extraction, blood samples from the prospective study were shipped at room temperature or frozen.

The paper as a whole reports these results and caveats: Clinical and demographic metadata were provided uncurated, with the amount varying by source and participant.

Here the chain combines TRBV5-6 and TRBJ1-1; the D gene assignment is ambiguous. The TCR sequence derives from a woman aged 40 to 50 with acute COVID-19. The sample comprised PBMCs or T cells enriched from blood (not recorded which). The DNA sequence is as follows: TGTGCCAGCAGCTTGGGCTGGCTCATGAACACTGAAGCTTTCTTT. Protein translation: CASSLGWLMNTEAFF.